This T cell receptor beta chain was recovered during a study of shared clonotypes between healthy human individuals. Study at large: The study drew on two women and a few men aged 18 to 49 as donors. Study observations and caveats: Few donors restricted represented genetic and exposure-history diversity.

About 30,000 T cell genomes, or about 0.2 ug DNA, went into the sorted-subset replicate PCRs. Some clones are missing from TCRdb's copy, which holds only in-frame ones; the method was immunoSEQ multiplex PCR. Of about 2.2 million clones in the sample, around 93% are singletons; the top ten hold under 2%. On this clone itself: No antigen is known for it.

As defined, naive CD8 cells were CD45RO-negative and positively selected for CCR7, with terminally differentiated effector memory CD45RA+ cells excluded. Trimming removed 2 bases at V and 6 bases at J, with 14 bases between. CDR3 length: 16 residues. Germline V gene sequence: CDR1 MNHNS, CDR2 SASEGT. This rearrangement joins TRBV6-1 to TRBJ1-6, with no clear D. Specimen: naive CD8+ T cells from PBMCs. The sequence was collected from a young man in good health. Some clones in this sample may be carry-over from other donors' samples. This chain's CDR3 is CASSEHSAGPNSPLHF. CDR3 coding DNA: TGTGCCAGCAGTGAACATTCGGCAGGACCTAATTCACCCCTCCACTTT.